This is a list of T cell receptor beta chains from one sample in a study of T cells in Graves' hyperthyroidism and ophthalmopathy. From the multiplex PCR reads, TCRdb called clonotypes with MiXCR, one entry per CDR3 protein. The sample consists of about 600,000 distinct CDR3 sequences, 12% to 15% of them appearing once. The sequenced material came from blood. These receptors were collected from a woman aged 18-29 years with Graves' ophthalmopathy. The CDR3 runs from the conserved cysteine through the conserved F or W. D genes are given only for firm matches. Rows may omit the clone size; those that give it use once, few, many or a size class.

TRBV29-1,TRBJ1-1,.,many,CSVQGTTEAFF,TGCAGCGTCCAGGGGACGACTGAAGCTTTCTTT
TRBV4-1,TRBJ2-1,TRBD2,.,CASSQEERGGYNEQFF,TGCGCCAGCAGCCAAGAGGAGCGGGGGGGCTACAATGAGCAGTTCTTC
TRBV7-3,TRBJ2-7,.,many,CASSLYGGMGYEQYF,TGTGCCAGCAGCTTATATGGCGGGATGGGGTACGAGCAGTACTTC
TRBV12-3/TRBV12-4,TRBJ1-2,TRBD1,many,CASSFPQGSGGHYGYTF,TGTGCCAGCAGTTTCCCCCAGGGGTCAGGGGGGCACTATGGCTACACCTTC
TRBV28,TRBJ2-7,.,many,CATFGSYGSVYEQYF,TGTGCCACCTTCGGATCGTACGGCAGCGTTTACGAGCAGTACTTC
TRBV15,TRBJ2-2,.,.,CATSRDGSLSGELFF,TGTGCCACCAGCAGAGATGGCAGCCTAAGCGGGGAGCTGTTTTTT
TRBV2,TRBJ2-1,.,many,CARQLPGQYRTYNEQFF,TGTGCCAGACAACTACCAGGACAGTATCGGACGTACAATGAGCAGTTCTTC
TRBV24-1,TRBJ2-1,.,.,CATSDQRLGTYNEQFF,TGTGCCACCAGTGATCAAAGGCTGGGAACCTACAATGAGCAGTTCTTC
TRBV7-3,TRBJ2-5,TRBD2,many,CASSLAGGRRETQYF,TGTGCCAGCAGCCTAGCGGGAGGGCGAAGAGAGACCCAGTACTTC
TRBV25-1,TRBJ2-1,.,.,CASSESPGGIYNEQFF,TGTGCCAGCAGTGAATCTCCAGGAGGGATCTACAATGAGCAGTTCTTC
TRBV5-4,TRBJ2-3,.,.,CASSLGIHTDTQYF,TGTGCCAGCAGCTTAGGGATTCACACAGATACGCAGTATTTT
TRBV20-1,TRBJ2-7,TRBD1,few,CSARVTRQGYEQYF,TGCAGTGCTAGGGTAACGAGACAGGGCTACGAGCAGTACTTC
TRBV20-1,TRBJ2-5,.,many,CSASHGEGGETQYF,TGCAGTGCTAGTCACGGGGAAGGGGGAGAGACCCAGTACTTC
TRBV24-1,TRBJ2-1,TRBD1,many,CATSGTGPFNEQFF,TGTGCCACCTCTGGGACAGGACCCTTCAATGAGCAGTTCTTC
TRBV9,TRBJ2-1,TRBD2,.,CASSPEASGNNEQFF,TGTGCCAGCAGCCCCGAGGCTAGCGGTAACAATGAGCAGTTCTTC
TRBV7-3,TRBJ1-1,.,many,CASSLTPYAEAFF,TGTGCCAGCAGCTTAACGCCCTACGCTGAAGCTTTCTTT
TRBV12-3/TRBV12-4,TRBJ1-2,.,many,CASTPNPWGSGYTF,TGTGCCAGCACCCCTAACCCCTGGGGAAGCGGCTACACCTTC
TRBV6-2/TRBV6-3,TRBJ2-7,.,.,CASSWAIAVYEQYF,TGTGCCAGCAGTTGGGCGATAGCGGTCTACGAGCAGTACTTC
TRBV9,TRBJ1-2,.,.,CASSVASGGQLAYGYTF,TGTGCCAGCAGCGTAGCTTCCGGGGGGCAATTGGCGTATGGCTACACCTTC
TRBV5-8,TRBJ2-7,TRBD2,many,CASSLGGLAGPHYEQYF,TGTGCCAGCAGCTTGGGGGGACTAGCGGGACCACACTACGAGCAGTACTTC
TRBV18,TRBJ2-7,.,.,CASSPNLGQSYEQYF,TGTGCCAGCTCACCAAATCTCGGACAGTCCTACGAGCAGTACTTC
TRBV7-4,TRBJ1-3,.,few,CASSLAGGFSGNTIYF,TGTGCCAGCAGCTTAGCGGGGGGGTTCTCTGGAAACACCATATATTTT
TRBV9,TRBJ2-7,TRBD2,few,CASNPTGGGEQYF,TGTGCCAGCAACCCCACTGGGGGGGGCGAGCAGTACTTC
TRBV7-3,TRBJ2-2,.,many,CASSLTVDSPGELFF,TGTGCCAGCAGCTTAACGGTGGACAGCCCCGGGGAGCTGTTTTTT
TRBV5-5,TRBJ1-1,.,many,CASSLGLGMGAFF,TGTGCCAGCAGCCTTGGGCTGGGAATGGGAGCTTTCTTT
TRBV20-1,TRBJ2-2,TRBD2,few,CSARDEASGSWNTGELFF,TGCAGTGCTAGAGATGAGGCTAGCGGGAGCTGGAACACCGGGGAGCTGTTTTTT
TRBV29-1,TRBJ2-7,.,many,CSVGGLSASYEQYF,TGCAGCGTTGGTGGACTCTCGGCCTCCTACGAGCAGTACTTC
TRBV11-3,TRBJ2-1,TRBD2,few,CASNGTSGYNEQFF,TGTGCCAGCAATGGGACTAGCGGCTACAATGAGCAGTTCTTC